These T cell receptor beta chains were read from a single sample in a study of blood T cell repertoires in COVID-19. Clones were read by immunoSEQ multiplex PCR, and TCRdb kept only the in-frame ones, dropping some. The sample yields roughly 240,000 clones, 70% to 90% seen once. Source material: peripheral blood. Source of these receptors: a woman in her twenties or thirties who had recovered from COVID-19. The CDR3 runs from the conserved cysteine through the conserved F or W. Fields, in order: D gene, J gene, V gene, clone size, CDR3 DNA, CDR3 protein. The D gene is left open where the match is weak. Size is stated for part of the rows, as once, few or many counts, or as a class when the clone is expanded.

D: TRBD1; J: TRBJ1-3; V: TRBV29-1; size: NA; DNA: TGCAGCGTGACAGGGGGCACTGGAAACACCATATATTTT; CDR3: CSVTGGTGNTIYF
D: NA; J: TRBJ1-4; V: TRBV5-1; size: NA; DNA: TGCGCCAGCAGCCTCAACTCAGGGGCTAATGAAAAACTGTTTTTT; CDR3: CASSLNSGANEKLFF
D: TRBD1; J: TRBJ1-5; V: TRBV5-1; size: NA; DNA: TGCGCCAGCAGCTTAGACGGACAGGGGAATCAGCCCCAGCATTTT; CDR3: CASSLDGQGNQPQHF
D: NA; J: TRBJ1-3; V: TRBV9; size: NA; DNA: TGTGCCAGCAGCGTAGGGTACACTGGAAACACCATATATTTT; CDR3: CASSVGYTGNTIYF
D: TRBD1; J: TRBJ1-2; V: TRBV11-3; size: NA; DNA: TGTGCCAGCAGCCCCGACAGGGGGGAGTATGGCTACACCTTC; CDR3: CASSPDRGEYGYTF
D: NA; J: TRBJ1-4; V: TRBV3-1/TRBV3-2; size: NA; DNA: TGTGCCAGCAGCAGAGGGGGTAAGGATGAAAAACTGTTTTTT; CDR3: CASSRGGKDEKLFF
D: NA; J: TRBJ2-1; V: TRBV10-3; size: NA; DNA: TGTGCCATCAGTCCCTCCGGGACAGAGCAGTTCTTC; CDR3: CAISPSGTEQFF
D: NA; J: TRBJ2-1; V: TRBV19; size: NA; DNA: TGTGCCAGTAGTATGTATCTAGCTGGTGAGCAGTTCTTC; CDR3: CASSMYLAGEQFF
D: NA; J: TRBJ1-1; V: TRBV11-1; size: few; DNA: TGTGCCAGCAGCAGGAATGGGGGGGCCGGCACTGAAGCTTTCTTT; CDR3: CASSRNGGAGTEAFF
D: NA; J: TRBJ2-6; V: TRBV5-4; size: NA; DNA: TGTGCCAGCAGCTTCAAGGGGTGGGGGGCCAACGTCCTGACTTTC; CDR3: CASSFKGWGANVLTF
D: NA; J: TRBJ1-1; V: TRBV7-9; size: few; DNA: TGTGCCAGCAGCTTAGGGCTGGGGAGAACTGAAGCTTTCTTT; CDR3: CASSLGLGRTEAFF
D: NA; J: TRBJ2-5; V: TRBV5-1; size: NA; DNA: TGCGCCAGCAGCTATAGCCTTGAGACCCAGTACTTC; CDR3: CASSYSLETQYF
D: NA; J: TRBJ2-7; V: TRBV6-5; size: NA; DNA: TGTGCCAGCAGTCAAATCCAGGGGTACGAGCAGTACTTC; CDR3: CASSQIQGYEQYF
D: TRBD2; J: TRBJ2-3; V: TRBV18; size: NA; DNA: TGTGCCAGCTCATCCTTAGCGGGGGGAAGCGCAGATACGCAGTATTTT; CDR3: CASSSLAGGSADTQYF
D: TRBD1; J: TRBJ2-7; V: TRBV5-6; size: few; DNA: TGTGCCAGCAGCGTGACAGGGCCGACCTACGAGCAGTACTTC; CDR3: CASSVTGPTYEQYF
D: TRBD2; J: TRBJ2-7; V: TRBV29-1; size: NA; DNA: TGCAGCGTTGCTAGCGGGGGGAACTACGAGCAGTACTTC; CDR3: CSVASGGNYEQYF
D: TRBD1; J: TRBJ2-5; V: TRBV5-4; size: NA; DNA: TGTGCCAGCAGCTTGGGGACAGGGGGCGTCGAGACCCAGTACTTC; CDR3: CASSLGTGGVETQYF
D: TRBD2; J: TRBJ2-2; V: TRBV4-3; size: NA; DNA: TGCGCCAGCAGCCAAGCGCCTAGCGGGGGGACGAACACCGGGGAGCTGTTTTTT; CDR3: CASSQAPSGGTNTGELFF
D: NA; J: TRBJ2-3; V: TRBV4-3; size: NA; DNA: TGCGCCAGCAGCCAATCGGGGGGCTATACGCAGTATTTT; CDR3: CASSQSGGYTQYF
D: TRBD2; J: TRBJ2-7; V: TRBV4-2; size: NA; DNA: TGTGCCAGCAGCGACCAGGGACTAGCGGGGGAACAGTACTTC; CDR3: CASSDQGLAGEQYF
D: TRBD1; J: TRBJ1-3; V: TRBV6-5; size: once; DNA: TGTGCCAGCAGCAAAGGGGGCCGGAATGGAAACACCATATATTTT; CDR3: CASSKGGRNGNTIYF
D: TRBD1; J: TRBJ1-1; V: TRBV19; size: NA; DNA: TGTGCCAGTAGTACGACAGGGCGGGACACTGAAGCTTTCTTT; CDR3: CASSTTGRDTEAFF
D: NA; J: TRBJ1-3; V: TRBV6-5; size: NA; DNA: TGTGCCAGCACCATGGGGCAAGGAAACACCATATATTTT; CDR3: CASTMGQGNTIYF
D: NA; J: TRBJ2-5; V: TRBV24-1; size: NA; DNA: TGTGCCACCAGTGACACAGGGCTTGAGACCCAGTACTTC; CDR3: CATSDTGLETQYF
D: TRBD1; J: TRBJ2-1; V: TRBV2; size: NA; DNA: TGTGCCAGCAAGGGGGCCAGCTACGTTGAGCAGTTCTTC; CDR3: CASKGASYVEQFF
D: NA; J: TRBJ2-2; V: TRBV6-4; size: NA; DNA: TGTGCCAGCAGTGACTCGAGGGCGTCCGGGGAGCTGTTTTTT; CDR3: CASSDSRASGELFF
D: NA; J: TRBJ1-6; V: TRBV5-4; size: NA; DNA: TGTGCCAGCAGACGGAGGGGGGGGGATTCACCCCTCCACTTT; CDR3: CASRRRGGDSPLHF
D: NA; J: TRBJ2-1; V: TRBV6-1; size: NA; DNA: TGTGCCAGCAGTGAAATAGGGGAGGGGGTCCCGTTCTTC; CDR3: CASSEIGEGVPFF
D: TRBD1; J: TRBJ1-3; V: TRBV19; size: NA; DNA: TGTGCCAGTAGTATACGAGACAGGGGGCGAGTTTCTGGAAACACCATATATTTT; CDR3: CASSIRDRGRVSGNTIYF
D: TRBD1; J: TRBJ1-3; V: TRBV5-4; size: NA; DNA: TGTGCCAGCAGCAAAAAAGGACAGGGTGTTGGAAACACCATATATTTT; CDR3: CASSKKGQGVGNTIYF
D: NA; J: TRBJ2-7; V: TRBV29-1; size: NA; DNA: TGCAGCGTTGGGACAGCCTACGAGCAGTACTTC; CDR3: CSVGTAYEQYF
D: TRBD2; J: TRBJ2-7; V: TRBV7-2; size: NA; DNA: TGTGCCAGCAGCTCCATAGCGGGGTACGAGCAGTACTTC; CDR3: CASSSIAGYEQYF
D: NA; J: TRBJ1-6; V: TRBV6-5; size: NA; DNA: TGTGCCAGCAGTTACGGGCCTGACTCCTATAATTCACCCCTCCACTTT; CDR3: CASSYGPDSYNSPLHF
D: NA; J: TRBJ2-2; V: TRBV5-1; size: NA; DNA: TGCGCCAGCAGCTATCTTCGACAGAACCTCAACCTATCGATCATCACCGGGGAGCTGTTTTTT; CDR3: CASSYLRQNLNLSIITGELFF
D: NA; J: TRBJ2-5; V: TRBV11-2; size: NA; DNA: TGTGCCAGCAGCTTAGATCAGGGAGAGACCCAGTACTTC; CDR3: CASSLDQGETQYF
D: NA; J: TRBJ1-3; V: TRBV24-1; size: NA; DNA: TGTGCCACCAGTGATTTGAAGGTGACAGGTCCTGGAAACACCATATATTTT; CDR3: CATSDLKVTGPGNTIYF
D: TRBD1; J: TRBJ2-3; V: TRBV7-2; size: NA; DNA: TGTGCCAGCAGCCAAGGGGGCGAGACAGATACGCAGTATTTT; CDR3: CASSQGGETDTQYF
D: NA; J: TRBJ2-5; V: TRBV4-1; size: NA; DNA: TGCGCCAGCAGCCAACAAGGGGCGGAGACCCAGTACTTC; CDR3: CASSQQGAETQYF
D: TRBD2; J: TRBJ2-2; V: TRBV9; size: NA; DNA: TGTGCCAGCAGCCCCAGACTAGCGGGGGGGCCGGACACCGGGGAGCTGTTTTTT; CDR3: CASSPRLAGGPDTGELFF
D: NA; J: TRBJ1-4; V: TRBV4-2; size: NA; DNA: TGTGCCAGCAGCCAAGATAGGGGAACAACTAATGAAAAACTGTTTTTT; CDR3: CASSQDRGTTNEKLFF
D: TRBD2; J: TRBJ2-3; V: TRBV30; size: NA; DNA: TGTGCCTGGGGGACTAGCGGGGGGGCCCCAGATACGCAGTATTTT; CDR3: CAWGTSGGAPDTQYF
D: NA; J: TRBJ1-3; V: TRBV5-6; size: NA; DNA: TGTGCCAGCAGCCTGGAGGTAGGCGGCCGAGGAAACACCATATATTTT; CDR3: CASSLEVGGRGNTIYF
D: NA; J: TRBJ1-2; V: TRBV6-2/TRBV6-3; size: NA; DNA: TGTGCCAGCAGTTTCCAGCGGGGTGGCTACACCTTC; CDR3: CASSFQRGGYTF
D: NA; J: TRBJ1-1; V: TRBV5-6; size: NA; DNA: TGTGCCAGCAGCCCCGCACCCACAGAGATGAACACTGAAGCTTTCTTT; CDR3: CASSPAPTEMNTEAFF
D: TRBD1; J: TRBJ1-2; V: TRBV18; size: NA; DNA: TGTGCCAGCTCACCCGGACAGGGAGGCAGAGGCTACACCTTC; CDR3: CASSPGQGGRGYTF